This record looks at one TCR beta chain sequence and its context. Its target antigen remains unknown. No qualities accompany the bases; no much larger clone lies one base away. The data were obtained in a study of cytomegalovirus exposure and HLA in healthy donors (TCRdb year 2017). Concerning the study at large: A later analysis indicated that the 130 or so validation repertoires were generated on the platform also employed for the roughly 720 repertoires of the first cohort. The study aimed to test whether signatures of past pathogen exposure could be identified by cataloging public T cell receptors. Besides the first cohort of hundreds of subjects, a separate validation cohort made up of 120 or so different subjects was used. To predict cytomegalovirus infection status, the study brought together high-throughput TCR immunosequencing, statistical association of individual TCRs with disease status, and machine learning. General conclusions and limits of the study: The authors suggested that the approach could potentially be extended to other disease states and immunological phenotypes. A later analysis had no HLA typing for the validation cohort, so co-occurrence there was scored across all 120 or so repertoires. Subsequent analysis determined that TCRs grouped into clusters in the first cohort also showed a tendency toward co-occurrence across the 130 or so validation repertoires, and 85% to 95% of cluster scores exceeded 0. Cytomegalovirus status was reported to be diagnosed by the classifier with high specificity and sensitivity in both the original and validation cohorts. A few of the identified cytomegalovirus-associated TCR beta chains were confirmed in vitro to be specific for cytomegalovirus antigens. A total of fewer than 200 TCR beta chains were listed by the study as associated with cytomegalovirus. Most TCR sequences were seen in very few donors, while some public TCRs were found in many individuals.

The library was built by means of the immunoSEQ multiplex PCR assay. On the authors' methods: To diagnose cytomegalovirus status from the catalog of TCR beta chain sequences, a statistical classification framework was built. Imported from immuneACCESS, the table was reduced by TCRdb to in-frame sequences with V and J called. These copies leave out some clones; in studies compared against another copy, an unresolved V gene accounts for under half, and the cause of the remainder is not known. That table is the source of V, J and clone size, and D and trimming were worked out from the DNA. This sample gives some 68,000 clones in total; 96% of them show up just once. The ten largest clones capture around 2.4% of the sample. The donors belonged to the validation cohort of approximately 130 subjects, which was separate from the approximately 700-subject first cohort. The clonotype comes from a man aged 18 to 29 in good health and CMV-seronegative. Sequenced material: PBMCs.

The nucleotide sequence reads TGTGCCAGCACCACCCCAACAGGGGACACCGGGGAGCTGTTTTTT. It translates as CASTTPTGDTGELFF. The chain is assembled from TRBV6-1 and TRBJ2-2; TRBD1 agrees with 7 junctional bases. From a lookup of the germline V gene, CDR1 and CDR2 are MNHNS and SASEGT. There are 15 amino acids in the CDR3, from cysteine to phenylalanine inclusive. Only the CDR3 region is kept as DNA, spanning 45 bases read in frame from base 1. Germline trimming amounts to 7 bases on V and 3 bases on J, with 8 as the count of junction bases outside the gene matches.